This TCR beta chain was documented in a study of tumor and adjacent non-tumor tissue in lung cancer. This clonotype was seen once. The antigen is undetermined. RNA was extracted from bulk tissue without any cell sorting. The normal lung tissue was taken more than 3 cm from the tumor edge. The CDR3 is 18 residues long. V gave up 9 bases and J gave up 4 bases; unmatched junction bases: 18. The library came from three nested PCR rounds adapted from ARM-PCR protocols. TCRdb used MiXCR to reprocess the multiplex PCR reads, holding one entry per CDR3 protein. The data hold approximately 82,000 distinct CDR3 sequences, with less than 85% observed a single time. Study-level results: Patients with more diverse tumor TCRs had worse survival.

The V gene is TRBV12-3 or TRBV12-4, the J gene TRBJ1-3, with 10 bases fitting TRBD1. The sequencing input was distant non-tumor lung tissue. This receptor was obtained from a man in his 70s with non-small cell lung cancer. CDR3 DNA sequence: TGTGCCAGTAGTGGTCCCGGGACAGGGGTCGGCTCAGGAAACACCATATATTTT. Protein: CASSGPGTGVGSGNTIYF.